Given below is one T cell receptor (beta chain) in context. Its antigen is undetermined. No infections or other immune events were documented during collection. The source of the sample is a study of identifying expanded T cells in peripheral blood. The study, taken as a whole, reports: Approximately 1.1 clones differed between technical replicates, versus around 15 and 19 over time.

Trimming removed 0 bases from V and 8 bases from J, with 11 bases in between. This CDR3 is built from 14 residues. Germline values: CDR1 LGHNA, CDR2 YSLEER. Clones were sequenced by immunoSEQ multiplex PCR, and TCRdb holds only the in-frame ones, with some missing. The sample holds tens of thousands of clones, 88% seen once. The receptor was isolated from a person between 18 and 75 years old in good health. The chain combines TRBV4-3 with TRBJ1-5; D is uncertain. Sequencing was performed on blood. The CDR3: CASSQDSSSKPQHF. Here the CDR3 DNA reads TGCGCCAGCAGCCAAGATTCATCCAGTAAGCCCCAGCATTTT.